Presented here are 21 T cell receptor beta chains from one specimen sequenced in a study of post-analysis software for immune sequencing data. Included in the TCR beta cDNA libraries were unique molecular identifiers. TCRdb passed the PCR reads through MiXCR, listing each CDR3 protein once. Of under 200,000 distinct CDR3 sequences detected, 35% to 40% appear once; the ten largest clones hold under 30%. This material consisted of blood, taken after autologous hematopoietic stem cell transplantation. These receptors came from a girl between 5 and 17 years old with multiple sclerosis.

This clonotype was seen a handful of times. The chain couples TRBV18 to TRBJ1-2, with a weak D call TRBD1 (6 bases). The CDR3 has 13 residues. Germline V gene sequence: CDR1 KGHSH, CDR2 LQKENI. V was clipped by 0 bases and J by 6 bases, with 8 bases between them. The chain's CDR3 is CASSPPGADGYTF. The CDR3 bases are TGTGCCAGCTCACCACCGGGGGCGGATGGCTACACCTTC.

The chain couples TRBV27 to TRBJ2-1; 8 nucleotides line up with TRBD2. Unmatched junction bases numbered 9, after V lost 5 bases and J lost 3 bases. Germline-derived CDR1 and CDR2 are MNHEY and SMNVEV (reference sequence). CDR3 size: 16 residues. The CDR3 DNA follows: TGTGCCAGCAGTCCCAGCAATAGCGGGATCTACAATGAGCAGTTCTTC. Translated, it gives CASSPSNSGIYNEQFF.

This clonotype was seen only a few times. The J gene is TRBJ2-1, the V gene TRBV20-1; D is perhaps TRBD2 (5 bases). CDR3 length equals 13 residues. In germline, CDR1 is DFQATT, CDR2 SNEGSKA (reference sequence). Trimming pared 2 bases from V and 1 base from J, leaving 6 bases between. The DNA for the CDR3 is TGCAGTGCTAGACGCGGGTCCTACAATGAGCAGTTCTTC. This gives the protein CSARRGSYNEQFF.

J is TRBJ2-3 and V is TRBV7-9; D gene ambiguous. The germline V gene encodes CDR1 SEHNR and CDR2 FQNEAQ (reference sequence). The CDR3 is made up of 13 amino acids. Trimming took 8 bases from V and 2 from J, leaving 11 bases between them. The CDR3 loop reads CASLTLSTDTQYF. The CDR3 region has the DNA TGTGCCAGCCTAACGCTCTCCACAGATACGCAGTATTTT.

Notes on this clonotype: A read error may account for a junction end that differs from germline. The CDR3 loop is CASSFRQGSAGYAF. CDR3 sequence (DNA): TGTGCCAGCAGTTTTCGACAGGGTAGTGCTGGCTACGCCTTC. V and J are TRBV27 and TRBJ1-2; 7 nucleotides agree with TRBD1. CDR1 is MNHEY and CDR2 is SMNVEV in the germline V gene (reference sequence). This CDR3 has 14 amino acids.

This chain connects TRBV7-2 to TRBJ1-1, with TRBD1 matching over 8 bases. The CDR3 totals 16 residues. V lost 3 bases and J lost 1; bases outside the gene matches: 7. Germline assignment: CDR1 SGHTA and CDR2 FQGNSA. The DNA of the CDR3 is TGTGCCAGCAGCTTCGGACAGGGCTTGGAGAACACTGAAGCTTTCTTT. Protein sequence: CASSFGQGLENTEAFF.

This clonotype was seen a few times. V and J are TRBV7-9 and TRBJ2-3; 7 positions match TRBD2. The germline V gene encodes CDR1 SEHNR and CDR2 FQNEAQ (reference sequence). With V trimmed by 4 bases and J by 5 bases, 15 bases remained unmatched. CDR3 length equals 17 residues. The CDR3 DNA follows: TGTGCCAGCAGCTCCAGGATACTTCGCGGGAGAGGAGATACGCAGTATTTT. Amino acid sequence: CASSSRILRGRGDTQYF.

The chain couples TRBV5-1 to TRBJ1-2, with D uncertain. CDR1 and CDR2 from the germline V gene are SGHRS and YFSETQ. The V and J ends lost 0 bases and 8 bases respectively, with 8 bases between them. The CDR3 is 12 residues long. CDR3 sequence: CASSLDSRGYTF. CDR3 in DNA: TGCGCCAGCAGCTTGGATTCGCGGGGCTACACCTTC.

J is TRBJ1-1 and V is TRBV9; maybe TRBD1 (6 bases). V was pared by 3 bases and J by 5 bases, with 11 bases between. The CDR3 is 13 amino acids. CDR1 is SGDLS, CDR2 YYNGEE, per germline. CDR3 loop: CASSAGTRTEAFF. CDR3 nucleotides: TGTGCCAGCAGCGCCGGGACAAGAACTGAAGCTTTCTTT.

Concerning this clonotype: Just one base apart from a much larger clone, this may be a read error. The chain employs TRBV20-1 and TRBJ2-5; D unresolved. The CDR3 spans 15 residues. Looked up from germline, CDR1 is DFQATT and CDR2 is SNEGSKA (reference sequence). The V end lost 8 bases, the J end lost 3 bases, and 22 bases lay between the germline ends. The DNA of the CDR3 is TGCAGTACACTCTCTGGCGGAGCCACGAAAGAGACCCAGTACTTC. Translated, it gives CSTLSGGATKETQYF.

This clonotype was seen a few times. This chain joins TRBV5-5 and TRBJ2-7, with 12 bases that match TRBD2. This CDR3 is built from 17 residues. Trimming cost V 0 bases and J 7 bases; bases outside gene matches: 11. Germline lookup yields CDR1 SGHKS and CDR2 YYEKEE (reference sequence). The CDR3 sequence: CASSLEASGRALGEQYF. The CDR3 nucleotides are TGTGCCAGCAGCTTGGAGGCTAGCGGGAGGGCCCTGGGGGAGCAGTACTTC.

This chain links TRBV7-8 with TRBJ2-2, with a weak D call TRBD1 (5 bases). CDR3 length: 16 amino acids. Germline values: CDR1 SGHVS, CDR2 FQNEAQ. The V end lost 6 bases, the J end lost 4 bases, and 18 bases lay between the germline ends. CDR3 nucleotides: TGTGCCAGCAGTAGGATGACAGTGCAGTCCACCGGGGAGCTGTTTTTT. This sequence encodes CASSRMTVQSTGELFF.

On this clonotype: An end of the junction does not agree with germline; a read error may underlie this. CDR3 loop: CAGSLLKGFPYEQYF. CDR3 DNA sequence: TGTGCCGGCTCATTATTGAAAGGGTTCCCCTACGAGCAGTACTTC. This chain connects TRBV18 to TRBJ2-7; D is ambiguous. The V gene's germline CDR1 is KGHSH and CDR2 LQKENI. CDR3 size: 15 residues.

The chain joins TRBV4-2 to TRBJ2-7, with D unresolved. CDR1 and CDR2 (germline): LGHNA, YNFKEQ. The V end was cut by 1 base, the J end by 8 bases, with 12 bases between. This CDR3 spans 13 amino acids. In nucleotides, the CDR3 is TGTGCCAGCAGCCAAGGAAATGGTGTTAAGCAGTACTTC. Protein sequence: CASSQGNGVKQYF.

The V and J genes are TRBV20-1 and TRBJ2-5, with D hard to call. In germline, CDR1 is DFQATT, CDR2 SNEGSKA (reference sequence). V lost 6 bases and J lost 2, with 13 bases in between. The CDR3 is 13 residues long. The CDR3 protein is CSAHRPVQETQYF. DNA of the CDR3: TGCAGTGCCCATCGACCAGTTCAAGAGACCCAGTACTTC.

The chain combines TRBV29-1 with TRBJ2-3, with 8 bases that match TRBD2. With 4 bases clipped from V and 3 bases from J, the junction kept 6 bases outside the gene matches. Germline CDR1 and CDR2: SQVTM and ANQGSEA. The CDR3 runs 14 residues. The CDR3 is CSVGELADTDTQYF. DNA of the CDR3: TGCAGCGTTGGAGAACTAGCGGATACAGATACGCAGTATTTT.

This clonotype has just a few counts. This chain uses TRBV30 with TRBJ2-4, with 9 positions matching TRBD1. The V gene's germline CDR1 is GTSNPN and CDR2 SVGIG (reference sequence). CDR3 size: 14 residues. V lost 0 bases, J lost 13 bases, and 10 bases stayed unmatched. CDR3 DNA: TGTGCCTGGAGTGTTTTGGACAGGGGAGGTGAGCAGTACTTC. It yields the protein CAWSVLDRGGEQYF.

The J gene is TRBJ1-2, the V gene TRBV4-3; D gene ambiguous. V was clipped by 5 bases and J by 6 bases, with 25 bases between them. Germline V gene data show CDR1 as LGHNA and CDR2 as YSLEER. The CDR3 extends over 17 amino acids. The CDR3 region has the DNA TGCGCCAGCAGCACACGTTGGTTAGCTAGGGTTCTTGATGGCTACACCTTC. This translates into CASSTRWLARVLDGYTF.

Ten or more counts support this clonotype. The genes are TRBV5-1 and TRBJ2-7, with 7 bases identical to TRBD1. The trim removed 4 bases at V and 5 bases at J, leaving 3 bases unmatched. The CDR3 has 12 residues. Germline values: CDR1 SGHRS, CDR2 YFSETQ. The CDR3 DNA is TGCGCCAGCAGCCCCGGGACAGACGAGCAGTACTTC. Translated, it gives CASSPGTDEQYF.

This clonotype was picked up a small number of times. J is TRBJ1-2 and V is TRBV9, with D tentatively TRBD1 (6 bases). The CDR3 length is 15 residues. Germline values: CDR1 SGDLS, CDR2 YYNGEE. V lost 6 bases to trimming and J lost 4 bases, with 19 bases between them. CDR3 coding DNA: TGTGCCAGCACCAAACAGGGAAAGGGTAGCTATGGCTACACCTTC. Amino acids: CASTKQGKGSYGYTF.

This clonotype was detected only once. DNA of the CDR3: TGTGCCAGTAGTATCGACACAACCTACGAGCAGTACTTC. Its translation is CASSIDTTYEQYF. The gene calls are TRBV19 and TRBJ2-7, with D hard to call. V shed 3 bases and J shed 2 bases, with 8 bases lying between them. This CDR3 spans 13 amino acids. Germline CDR1 and CDR2: LNHDA and SQIVND (reference sequence). Supplemented by reference TRBV19 and TRBJ2-7, the full variable domain reads DGGITQSPKYLFRKEGQNVTLSCEQNLNHDAMYWYRQDPGQGLRLIYYSQIVNDFQKGDIAEGYSVSREKKESFPLTVTSAQKNPTAFYLCASSIDTTYEQYFGPGTRLTVT.